Sequencing of this TCR beta chain was carried out in a study of beta chain features in type 1 diabetes. This clone showed up just a few times. Antigen specificity is unknown. The CDR3 totals 15 residues. Trimming left V 2 bases short and J 2 bases short, with 12 bases between. Germline V CDR1 and CDR2: SGHTA, FQGNSA. Every isolated RNA sample was fully reverse transcribed, so sequencing captured expressed TCRB transcripts. Measured with immunoSEQ multiplex PCR; TCRdb has only the in-frame clones, and not every one. The profile covers more than 300,000 clones, with 9.3% appearing a single time and 1% taken by the ten largest. General study points: Sequencing from cDNA could over-represent high-TCR-expressing cells. When Type 1 diabetes patients were examined, their TCRB CDR3s proved moderately but significantly shorter in all four CD4+ subsets. Patients' naive, central memory and Treg TCRB repertoires seemed closer to one another than those of healthy donors.

The chain is built from TRBV7-2 and TRBJ2-5; TRBD1 is a possible D gene (6 bases). Sequencing used central memory CD4+ T cells from blood. The origin of this receptor is a man aged 25-40 years with type 1 diabetes. In DNA form, the CDR3 reads TGTGCCAGCAGCTTATTGTGGGGGCGTCAAGAGACCCAGTACTTC. Translating it yields CASSLLWGRQETQYF.